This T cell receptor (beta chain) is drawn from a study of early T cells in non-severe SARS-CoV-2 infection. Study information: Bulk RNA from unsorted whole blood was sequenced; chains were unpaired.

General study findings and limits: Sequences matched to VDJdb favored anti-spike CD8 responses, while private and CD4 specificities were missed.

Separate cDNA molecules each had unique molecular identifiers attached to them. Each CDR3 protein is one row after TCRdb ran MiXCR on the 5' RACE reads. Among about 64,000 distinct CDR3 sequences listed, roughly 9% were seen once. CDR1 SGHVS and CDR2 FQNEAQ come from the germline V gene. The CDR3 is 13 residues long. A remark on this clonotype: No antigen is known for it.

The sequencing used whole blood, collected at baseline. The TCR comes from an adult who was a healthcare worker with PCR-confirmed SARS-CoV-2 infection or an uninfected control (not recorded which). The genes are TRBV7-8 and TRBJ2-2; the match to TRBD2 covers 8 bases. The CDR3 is CLSWTSSTGELFF. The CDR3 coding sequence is TGTCTCAGCTGGACTAGCAGCACCGGGGAGCTGTTTTTT.